This T cell receptor beta chain was profiled in a study of prognosis after radiotherapy for stage I lung cancer. Study in general: Stage I non-small cell lung cancer patients were enrolled from 2018 to early 2019. The study included under 15 patients with newly diagnosed primary stage I lung tumors and five or six with oligometastatic NSCLC after surgical resection of the primary tumor.

Germline V lookup: CDR1 SGHTA, CDR2 FQGTGA. Losses at the gene ends were 3 bases for V and 10 bases for J; bases not matched to a gene: 8. The CDR3 loop spans 14 amino acids. It was by two-round multiplex PCR that TCR beta CDR3 was amplified from genomic DNA. Individual primers that were specific to each TRBV and TRBJ gene served in first-round PCR. Each CDR3 protein gets one entry after TCRdb re-called the multiplex PCR reads with MiXCR. Seen here are some 38,000 distinct CDR3 sequences, roughly 25% observed once, and the top ten hold about 25%. Study-wide findings and caveats: Patients with distant metastases had lower Shannon entropy after stereotactic body radiation therapy.

Concerning this clonotype itself: Its target is unknown.

The TCR originated in a donor over 45 with non-small cell lung cancer. The specimen was PBMCs, collected before or after stereotactic body radiation therapy (not recorded which). The chain combines TRBV7-3 with TRBJ2-3, with TRBD2 identical over 9 bases. CDR3 region: CASSFIAGGPSQYF. CDR3 DNA sequence: TGTGCCAGCAGCTTCATCGCGGGAGGGCCCTCGCAGTATTTT.